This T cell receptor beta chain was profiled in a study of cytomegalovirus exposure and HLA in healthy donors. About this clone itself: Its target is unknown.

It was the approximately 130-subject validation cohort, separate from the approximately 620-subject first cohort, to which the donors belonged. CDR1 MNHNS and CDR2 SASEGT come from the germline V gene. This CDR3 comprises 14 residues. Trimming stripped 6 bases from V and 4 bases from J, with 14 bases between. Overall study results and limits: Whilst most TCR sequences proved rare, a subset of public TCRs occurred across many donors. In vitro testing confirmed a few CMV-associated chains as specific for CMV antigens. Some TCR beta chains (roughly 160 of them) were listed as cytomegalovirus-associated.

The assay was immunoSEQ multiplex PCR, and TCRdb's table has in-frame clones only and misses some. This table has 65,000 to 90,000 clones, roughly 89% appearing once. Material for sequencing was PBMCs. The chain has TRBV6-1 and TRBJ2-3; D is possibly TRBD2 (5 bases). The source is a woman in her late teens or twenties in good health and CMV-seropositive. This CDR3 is CASREISAADTQYF. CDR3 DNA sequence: TGTGCCAGCAGGGAGATTAGCGCCGCAGATACGCAGTATTTT.